This TCR beta chain was captured in a study of CD8+CD57+ T cells in acquired aplastic anemia. Across the whole study: The study obtained an average of 3.2 ug of DNA from sorted CD4+ and CD8+ cells. General observations from the study: Between patients and controls, CD8+ Simpson's diversity did not vary significantly.

Concerning this clonotype itself: Its cognate antigen is unknown.

This CDR3 spans 17 amino acids. V trimming: 0 bases; J trimming: 5 bases; junction bases outside the gene matches: 10. The germline V gene has CDR1 SGHRS and CDR2 YFSETQ. Template material for TCR beta VDJ and CDR3 profiling consisted of genomic DNA. TCRdb itself ran the reads through MiXCR, one entry per CDR3 protein. The data contain 150,000 to 200,000 distinct CDR3 sequences, around 48% of them seen just once; the ten biggest clones take up 2.5% to 3%. Before being chosen for sequencing, patients had shown CD8+CD57+ cell expansion by flow cytometry. The patients all had a severe acquired aplastic anemia diagnosis. No therapy was given to patients before blood sampling.

The clonotype comes from a human donor with aplastic anemia. This sequence joins TRBV5-1 and TRBJ2-3; 9 bases are a match to TRBD2. Sequenced input: sorted CD4+, CD8+, or CD8+CD57+ T cells (not recorded which) from PBMCs. The CDR3 DNA sequence: TGCGCCAGCAGCTTGGCGTATCTAGGCGGGGGGGAAGATACGCAGTATTTT. It specifies CASSLAYLGGGEDTQYF.